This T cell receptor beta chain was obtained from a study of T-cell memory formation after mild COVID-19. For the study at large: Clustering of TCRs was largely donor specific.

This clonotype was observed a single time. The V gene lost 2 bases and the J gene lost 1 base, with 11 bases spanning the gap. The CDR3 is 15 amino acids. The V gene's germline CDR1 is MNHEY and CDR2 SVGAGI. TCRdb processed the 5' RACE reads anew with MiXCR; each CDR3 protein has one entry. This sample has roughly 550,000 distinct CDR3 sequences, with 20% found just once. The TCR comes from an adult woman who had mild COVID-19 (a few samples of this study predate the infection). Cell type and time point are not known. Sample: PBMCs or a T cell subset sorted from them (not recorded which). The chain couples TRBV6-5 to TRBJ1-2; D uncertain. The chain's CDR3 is CASSYEAENNYGYTF. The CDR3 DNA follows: TGTGCCAGCAGTTACGAGGCCGAGAATAACTATGGCTACACCTTC.